These 8 T cell receptor beta chains share one sample of origin, sequenced in a study of shared clonotypes between healthy human individuals. The method was immunoSEQ multiplex PCR; TCRdb's version includes in-frame clones alone and lacks a portion of them. This table has about 1,900,000 clones, over 85% appearing once. Positive CCR7 selection of CD45RO-negative cells yielded the naive CD8 cells, and terminally differentiated effector memory CD45RA+ cells were excluded. The sequenced sample was naive CD8+ T cells sorted from blood. The receptors stem from a young man in good health.

This chain links TRBV27 with TRBJ2-7; TRBD2 is a possible D gene (6 bases). Trimming took 5 bases from V and 2 from J, leaving 19 bases between them. This CDR3 region has 16 residues. Germline V gives CDR1 MNHEY, CDR2 SMNVEV (reference sequence). The chain's CDR3 is CASSGGGGSGTYEQYF. DNA for the CDR3: TGTGCCAGCAGTGGGGGTGGAGGGAGTGGGACCTACGAGCAGTACTTC.

This chain connects TRBV7-2 to TRBJ1-1, with D possibly TRBD1 on 6 matching bases. Trimming took off 5 bases at V and 7 bases at J, with 14 bases between the two ends. The CDR3 consists of 13 residues. CDR1 and CDR2 from the germline V gene are SGHTA and FQGNSA. The DNA of the CDR3 is TGTGCCAGCAGCGCTGGGAGGGGGTATGAAGCTTTCTTT. As protein: CASSAGRGYEAFF.

The chain combines TRBV6-6 with TRBJ2-7; D possibly corresponds to TRBD2 (6 bases). Germline V gene lookup returns CDR1 MNHNY and CDR2 SVGAGI (reference sequence). V shed 6 bases and J shed 4 bases, with 13 bases lying between them. This CDR3 is 13 amino acids long. The CDR3 reads CASSSFGGYEQYF. The CDR3 nucleotides read TGTGCCAGCAGCTCATTCGGGGGTTACGAGCAGTACTTC.

V is TRBV5-1 and J is TRBJ1-5; no reliable D call. CDR3 length: 16 amino acids. Germline V gives CDR1 SGHRS, CDR2 YFSETQ. The V gene lost 0 bases and the J gene lost 1 base, with 11 bases spanning the gap. The CDR3 coding sequence is TGCGCCAGCAGCTTGGAGGTACTAAAGAGCAATCAGCCCCAGCATTTT. Protein product: CASSLEVLKSNQPQHF. Full variable domain (remainder filled in from reference TRBV5-1 and TRBJ1-5): KAGVTQTPRYLIKTRGQQVTLSCSPISGHRSVSWYQQTPGQGLQFLFEYFSETQRNKGNFPGRFSGRQFSNSRSEMNVSTLELGDSALYLCASSLEVLKSNQPQHFGDGTRLSIL.

The chain employs TRBV7-9 and TRBJ2-7; the D gene is possibly TRBD1 (5 bases). Germline V gives CDR1 SEHNR, CDR2 FQNEAQ (reference sequence). Trimming removed 4 bases at V and 4 bases at J, with 11 bases between. The CDR3 runs to 13 residues. CDR3 coding DNA: TGTGCCAGCAGCTCGACAGTGTTTTACGAGCAGTACTTC. Its translation is CASSSTVFYEQYF.

This clone appeared a single time. The gene calls are TRBV7-9 and TRBJ1-2, with D possibly matching TRBD1 (5 bases). Germline CDR1 is SEHNR and CDR2 is FQNEAQ (reference sequence). The V end lost 5 bases, the J end lost 5 bases, and 18 bases lay between the germline ends. The CDR3 length is 15 residues. CDR3 in amino acids: CASSLGTAPGYGYTF. The CDR3 DNA is TGTGCCAGCAGCCTGGGCACAGCCCCAGGGTATGGCTACACCTTC. The whole variable domain, remainder taken from reference TRBV7-9 and TRBJ1-2, is DTGVSQNPRHKITKRGQNVTFRCDPISEHNRLYWYRQTLGQGPEFLTYFQNEAQLEKSRLLSDRFSAERPKGSFSTLEIQRTEQGDSAMYLCASSLGTAPGYGYTFGSGTRLTVV.

This chain links TRBV13 with TRBJ1-6; 9 positions agree with TRBD1. J lost 4 bases, V lost 4 bases, and 5 bases had no gene match. The CDR3 totals 16 residues. Germline CDR1 PRHDT, CDR2 FYEKMQ (reference sequence). CDR3 sequence (DNA): TGTGCCAGCAGCTCATCCGGGACAGGGTATAATTCACCCCTCCACTTT. Its protein product is CASSSSGTGYNSPLHF. The full variable domain, completed using reference TRBV13 and TRBJ1-6, is AAGVIQSPRHLIKEKRETATLKCYPIPRHDTVYWYQQGPGQDPQFLISFYEKMQSDKGSIPDRFSAQQFSDYHSELNMSSLELGDSALYFCASSSSGTGYNSPLHFGNGTRLTVT.

The CDR3 here is CSVEEDTSYEQYF. For the CDR3, the DNA is TGCAGCGTTGAAGAAGACACCTCCTACGAGCAGTACTTC. The chain combines TRBV29-1 with TRBJ2-7; D gene unclear. Trimming left V 0 bases short and J 0 bases short, with 6 bases between. CDR1 SQVTM and CDR2 ANQGSEA come from the germline V gene. This CDR3 spans 13 amino acids.